The 26 T cell receptor beta chains below all came from one sample that was sequenced in a study of blood T cells in healthy people across ages. Through a sample-barcoded 5' primer and a J-beta primer mix, a second PCR was run for 7 to 11 cycles. TCRdb re-called the 5' RACE reads through MiXCR, storing one row per CDR3 protein. The data contain 650,000 to 1,000,000 distinct CDR3 sequences, roughly 46% of them singletons. Material for sequencing was blood. These TCRs come from an elderly man in good health.

Turning to this clonotype: One end of the junction is discordant with germline, which a read error may explain. J is TRBJ2-7 and V is TRBV30; tentatively, D is TRBD2 (5 bases). The CDR3 consists of 11 residues. Looked up from germline, CDR1 is GTSNPN and CDR2 is SVGIG (reference sequence). The CDR3 sequence: CAGSRAREQYF. DNA for the CDR3: TGTGCCGGGAGTAGAGCTCGAGAGCAGTACTTC.

The chain links TRBV2 to TRBJ2-1; 7 nucleotides agree with TRBD1. This CDR3 contains 14 residues. Germline V gene data show CDR1 as SNHLY and CDR2 as FYNNEI. J lost 5 bases, V lost 4 bases, and 5 bases had no gene match. The CDR3 nucleotides are TGTGCCAGCAGTGTCGGACAGGCCCACAATGAGCAGTTCTTC. This codes for CASSVGQAHNEQFF.

The sample holds a few counts of this clonotype. The gene calls are TRBV7-2 and TRBJ2-5, with D hard to call. The CDR3 is 13 residues long. V was shortened by 1 base and J by 5 bases, with 8 bases between the two germline ends. Germline CDR1 and CDR2: SGHTA and FQGNSA. CDR3 in amino acids: CASSLVGFETQYF. The CDR3 region has the DNA TGTGCCAGCAGCTTAGTTGGGTTTGAGACCCAGTACTTC. The whole variable domain, remainder taken from reference TRBV7-2 and TRBJ2-5, is GAGVSQSPSNKVTEKGKDVELRCDPISGHTALYWYRQSLGQGLEFLIYFQGNSAPDKSGLPSDRFSAERTGGSVSTLTIQRTQQEDSAVYLCASSLVGFETQYFGPGTRLLVL.

The gene calls are TRBV28 and TRBJ2-1; D is uncertain. V was clipped by 6 bases and J by 1 base, with 10 bases between them. The CDR3 consists of 14 residues. Germline CDR1 MDHEN, CDR2 SYDVKM. The CDR3 spells CASSPMWSYNEQFF. CDR3 coding DNA: TGTGCCAGCAGCCCCATGTGGTCCTACAATGAGCAGTTCTTC.

This clonotype turned up a few times. This may stem from a read error, because a much larger clone lies one nucleotide away. The chain carries TRBV7-9 and TRBJ2-7; 11 bases fit TRBD2. The CDR3 contains 16 residues. Germline V gives CDR1 SEHNR, CDR2 FQNEAQ (reference sequence). Trimming cost V 6 bases and J 7 bases; bases outside gene matches: 14. The CDR3 reads CASSPTSGREYNEQYF. In nucleotides, the CDR3 is TGTGCCAGCAGTCCTACTAGCGGGAGAGAGTACAATGAGCAGTACTTC.

The chain carries TRBV6-1 and TRBJ1-4, with a weak D call TRBD1 (6 bases). V was trimmed by 0 bases and J by 5 bases, leaving 13 bases between them. CDR1 MNHNS and CDR2 SASEGT come from the germline V gene. This CDR3 contains 16 residues. CDR3 in amino acids: CASSEAPDRINEKLFF. Written as DNA, the CDR3 is TGTGCCAGCAGTGAAGCACCGGACAGAATCAATGAAAAACTGTTTTTT.

The chain joins TRBV3-1 to TRBJ1-1; possible D gene TRBD1, 5 bases. Germline V gene lookup returns CDR1 LGHDT and CDR2 YNNKEL (reference sequence). The CDR3 has 19 amino acids. V was trimmed by 1 base and J by 2 bases, leaving 23 bases between them. The CDR3 region has the DNA TGTGCCAGCAGCCAAGGGAGCTTTCTTAAGGGGAGTATAAACACTGAAGCTTTCTTT. It encodes CASSQGSFLKGSINTEAFF.

This clonotype was seen only a few times. This rearrangement joins TRBV2 to TRBJ2-7; TRBD1 agrees at 9 bases. The CDR3 covers 14 residues. Germline assignment: CDR1 SNHLY and CDR2 FYNNEI. V was clipped by 8 bases and J by 3 bases; unmatched bases: 8. The CDR3 protein is CASGQGSSRYEQYF. CDR3 DNA sequence: TGTGCCAGCGGACAGGGGAGCAGTCGCTACGAGCAGTACTTC.

The gene calls are TRBV5-4 and TRBJ2-7; 9 nucleotides match TRBD1. With V trimmed by 0 bases and J by 6 bases, 10 bases remained unmatched. The CDR3 loop spans 16 amino acids. Germline CDR1 is SGHNT and CDR2 is YYREEE (reference sequence). The CDR3 sequence: CASSLGRDRAPFEQYF. CDR3 in DNA: TGTGCCAGCAGCTTGGGTCGGGACAGGGCTCCTTTCGAGCAGTACTTC.

On this clonotype itself: The junction and the germline gene differ at one end; a read error may be behind it. The CDR3 region has the DNA TGTGCCAGCAGCCCTCGTGGGGGATTCACCGGGGGGCTGTTTTTT. Its protein is CASSPRGGFTGGLFF. The chain joins TRBV9 to TRBJ2-2; tentatively, D is TRBD2 (6 bases). CDR1 and CDR2 (germline): SGDLS, YYNGEE. The CDR3 is made up of 15 amino acids.

The sample holds a few counts of this clonotype. CDR3 region: CSVSSGRETQYF. CDR3 in DNA: TGCAGCGTGTCTAGCGGGAGGGAGACCCAGTACTTC. V is TRBV29-1 and J is TRBJ2-5, with TRBD2 matching over 11 bases. Germline CDR1 reads SQVTM; CDR2 reads ANQGSEA. After removal of 6 bases from V and 5 bases from J, the junction contained 2 bases not matched to a gene. This CDR3 is built from 12 residues.

The CDR3 reads CASSTGTGLTYEQYF. CDR3 coding DNA: TGTGCCAGCTCAACCGGGACAGGGTTGACCTACGAGCAGTACTTC. The chain combines TRBV18 with TRBJ2-7; 9 nucleotides agree with TRBD1. The CDR3 consists of 15 residues. The ends lost 5 bases at V and 2 bases at J; junction bases unmatched: 7. Looked up from germline, CDR1 is KGHSH and CDR2 is LQKENI.

The chain employs TRBV24-1 and TRBJ2-5, with TRBD2 identical over 7 bases. J gave up 2 bases and V 9 bases, and 11 bases lay outside the gene matches. Germline CDR1 is KGHDR and CDR2 is SFDVKD. This CDR3 spans 15 amino acids. In DNA, the CDR3 is TGTGCCACCGGGAGGGGCCCTTTCGCGCAAGAGACCCAGTACTTC. Translating it yields CATGRGPFAQETQYF.

This clonotype was observed a handful of times. The chain is built from TRBV12-3 or TRBV12-4 and TRBJ2-3, with TRBD1 matching over 7 bases. This CDR3 contains 17 residues. J lost 0 bases, V lost 5 bases, and 11 bases had no gene match. The CDR3 nucleotides are TGTGCCAGCAGTCGACGTCCCGGGACAGCTAGCACAGATACGCAGTATTTT. Its translation is CASSRRPGTASTDTQYF.

This chain joins TRBV6-2 or TRBV6-3 and TRBJ2-7; 7 positions agree with TRBD1. CDR1 is MNHEY and CDR2 is SVGEGT in the germline V gene. Trimming cost V 0 bases and J 2 bases; bases outside gene matches: 7. The CDR3 loop spans 16 amino acids. The CDR3 spells CASSYSSDRSPYEQYF. For the CDR3, the DNA is TGTGCCAGCAGTTACTCATCGGACAGGTCCCCCTACGAGCAGTACTTC.

This chain uses TRBV20-1 with TRBJ2-7, with a weak D call TRBD2 (5 bases). The CDR3 is made up of 14 amino acids. Trimming removed 4 bases from V and 1 base from J, with 14 bases in between. Germline V gene lookup returns CDR1 DFQATT and CDR2 SNEGSKA (reference sequence). The CDR3 nucleotides are TGCAGTGCTACTGAGAGGGCGCGGTCCTACGAGCAGTACTTC. Translating gives CSATERARSYEQYF.

This clonotype was recorded only once. An end of the junction differs from the germline gene, which may be a read error. The rearrangement joins TRBV12-3 or TRBV12-4 to TRBJ2-3; D unclear. This CDR3 region has 11 residues. The CDR3 protein is CARTSTDTEYF. In nucleotides, the CDR3 is TGTGCCAGAACGTCCACAGATACGGAGTATTTT.

The chain employs TRBV20-1 and TRBJ2-3; a weak D match, TRBD2 (5 bases). With 6 bases removed from V and 7 bases from J, the gap between germline ends came to 23 bases. Germline V CDR1 and CDR2: DFQATT, SNEGSKA (reference sequence). This CDR3 has 15 amino acids. The CDR3 spells CSAAPMSGIRNTQYF. The CDR3 region has the DNA TGCAGTGCAGCCCCGATGTCGGGGATAAGAAATACGCAGTATTTT.

The genes are TRBV7-2 and TRBJ1-1; D is undetermined. V lost 1 base and J lost 4, with 10 bases in between. This CDR3 is built from 14 residues. In germline, CDR1 is SGHTA, CDR2 FQGNSA. The DNA of the CDR3 is TGTGCCAGCAGCTTAGGAGTCGCGTTCACTGAAGCTTTCTTT. Its translation is CASSLGVAFTEAFF.

This chain joins TRBV7-3 and TRBJ2-3, with D perhaps given as TRBD1 or TRBD2 (5 bases each). The germline gives CDR1 SGHTA, CDR2 FQGTGA. CDR3 size: 16 residues. V dropped 0 bases and J dropped 2 bases, with 12 bases sitting between them. The CDR3 spells CASSLTGRTSTDTQYF. DNA of the CDR3: TGTGCCAGCAGCTTAACGGGACGAACCTCCACAGATACGCAGTATTTT.

The chain is built from TRBV28 and TRBJ2-1; 10 nucleotides match TRBD1. The length of the CDR3 is 15 residues. Germline CDR1 MDHEN, CDR2 SYDVKM. V lost 6 bases and J lost 7; bases outside the gene matches: 9. The CDR3 DNA sequence: TGTGCCAGCAGGCCTCCGGGACAGGGGCTGAATGAGCAGTTCTTC. This codes for CASRPPGQGLNEQFF.

This clonotype was observed a single time. V and J are TRBV20-1 and TRBJ2-7, with D perhaps assigned TRBD1 or TRBD2 (6 bases each). Germline CDR1 DFQATT, CDR2 SNEGSKA (reference sequence). V was pared by 5 bases and J by 0 bases, with 14 bases between. The CDR3 is made up of 14 amino acids. The CDR3 DNA reads as TGCAGTGCTCGGGGGCCTGTGAGCTCCTACGAGCAGTACTTC. Protein sequence: CSARGPVSSYEQYF.

The chain has TRBV11-1 and TRBJ1-1; the D is unclear. V was pared by 2 bases and J by 7 bases, with 11 bases between. CDR1 and CDR2 (germline): SGHAT, FQDESV (reference sequence). The CDR3 runs to 13 residues. The CDR3 region has the DNA TGTGCCAGCAGCTTAACAAGGATTGATGAAGCTTTCTTT. Amino acids: CASSLTRIDEAFF.

This clonotype was recorded at least ten times. The chain joins TRBV7-2 to TRBJ2-1, with TRBD2 as a possible D gene (6 bases). Trimming pared 4 bases from V and 7 bases from J, leaving 11 bases between. Germline values: CDR1 SGHTA, CDR2 FQGNSA. CDR3 length: 13 amino acids. The CDR3 DNA is TGTGCCAGCAGCTATACTAGCCTTAATGAGCAGTTCTTC. Its translation is CASSYTSLNEQFF.

This clonotype has more than one count but fewer than ten. The chain is built from TRBV20-1 and TRBJ2-1; 7 positions match TRBD2. The CDR3 is made up of 15 amino acids. The ends lost 5 bases at V and 4 bases at J; junction bases unmatched: 11. The germline V gene has CDR1 DFQATT and CDR2 SNEGSKA (reference sequence). The CDR3 protein is CSAPGTGLKYNEQFF. The CDR3 bases are TGCAGTGCTCCCGGAACGGGACTAAAGTACAATGAGCAGTTCTTC.

This clonotype was recorded a few times. The V and J genes are TRBV4-3 and TRBJ2-1; 12 positions agree with TRBD2. Germline V gives CDR1 LGHNA, CDR2 YSLEER. The CDR3 is made up of 17 amino acids. With 4 bases clipped from V and 4 bases from J, the junction kept 8 bases outside the gene matches. The DNA for the CDR3 is TGCGCCAGCAGCCTCCTAGCGGGAGGGCCCACGTACAATGAGCAGTTCTTC. Translated: CASSLLAGGPTYNEQFF.